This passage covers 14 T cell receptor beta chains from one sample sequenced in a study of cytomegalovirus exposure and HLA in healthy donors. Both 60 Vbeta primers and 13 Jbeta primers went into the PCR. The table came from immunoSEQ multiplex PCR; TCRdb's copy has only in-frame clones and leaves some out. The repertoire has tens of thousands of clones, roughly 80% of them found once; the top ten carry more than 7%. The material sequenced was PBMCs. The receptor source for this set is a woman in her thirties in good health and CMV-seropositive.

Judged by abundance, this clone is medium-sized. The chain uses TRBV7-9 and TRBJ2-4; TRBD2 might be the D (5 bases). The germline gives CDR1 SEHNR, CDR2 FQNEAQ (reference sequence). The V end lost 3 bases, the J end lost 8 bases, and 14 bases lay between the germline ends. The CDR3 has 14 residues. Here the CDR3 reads CASSFEGREDIQYF. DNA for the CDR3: TGTGCCAGCAGCTTTGAGGGAAGAGAGGACATTCAGTACTTC.

As DNA, the CDR3 is TGTGCCAGCAGCTCGGGACTAGCGGGGGTGAATACGCAGTATTTT. It specifies CASSSGLAGVNTQYF. This chain uses TRBV5-8 with TRBJ2-3, with 14 bases matching TRBD2. V trimming: 3 bases; J trimming: 7 bases; junction bases outside the gene matches: 4. Looked up from germline, CDR1 is SGHTS and CDR2 is YDEGEE. The CDR3 runs to 15 residues.

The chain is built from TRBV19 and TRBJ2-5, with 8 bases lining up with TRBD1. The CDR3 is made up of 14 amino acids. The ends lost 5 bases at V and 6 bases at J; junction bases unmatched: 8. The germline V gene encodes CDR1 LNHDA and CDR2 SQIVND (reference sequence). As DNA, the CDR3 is TGTGCCAGTAGTTTCATCGGACAGGGAAAGACCCAGTACTTC. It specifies CASSFIGQGKTQYF.

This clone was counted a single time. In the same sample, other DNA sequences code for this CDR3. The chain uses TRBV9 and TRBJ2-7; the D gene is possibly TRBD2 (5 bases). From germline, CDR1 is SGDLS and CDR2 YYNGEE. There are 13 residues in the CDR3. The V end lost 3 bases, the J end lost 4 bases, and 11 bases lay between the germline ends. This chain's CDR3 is CASSAGGSYEQYF. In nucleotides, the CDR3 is TGTGCCAGCAGCGCAGGAGGCTCATACGAGCAGTACTTC.

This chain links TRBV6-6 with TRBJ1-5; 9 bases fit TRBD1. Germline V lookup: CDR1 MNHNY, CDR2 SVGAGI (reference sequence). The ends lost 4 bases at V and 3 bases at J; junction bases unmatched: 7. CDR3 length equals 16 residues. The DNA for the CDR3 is TGTGCCAGCAGTTCCGGGACAGGGAGTGTCAATCAGCCCCAGCATTTT. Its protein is CASSSGTGSVNQPQHF.

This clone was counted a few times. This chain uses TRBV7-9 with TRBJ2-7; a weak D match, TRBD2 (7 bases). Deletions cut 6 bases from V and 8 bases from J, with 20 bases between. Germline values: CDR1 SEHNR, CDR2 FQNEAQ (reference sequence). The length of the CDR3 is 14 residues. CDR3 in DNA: TGTGCCAGCAGTACCTCGGGGGCTAGCGGACAGCAGTACTTC. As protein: CASSTSGASGQQYF.

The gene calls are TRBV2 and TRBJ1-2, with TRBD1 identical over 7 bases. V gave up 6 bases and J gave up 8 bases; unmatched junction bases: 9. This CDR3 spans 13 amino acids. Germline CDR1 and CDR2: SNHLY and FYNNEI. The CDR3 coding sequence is TGTGCCAGCAGGACACAGGGGCCCGGGGGCTACACCTTC. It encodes CASRTQGPGGYTF.

The DNA of the CDR3 is TGTGCCAGCAGTCCCTGGACTAGCCGGGAGACCCAGTACTTC. The encoded protein is CASSPWTSRETQYF. The chain joins TRBV27 to TRBJ2-5, with 8 bases identical to TRBD2. The CDR3 consists of 14 residues. With 5 bases clipped from V and 5 bases from J, the junction kept 7 bases outside the gene matches. From germline, CDR1 is MNHEY and CDR2 SMNVEV (reference sequence).

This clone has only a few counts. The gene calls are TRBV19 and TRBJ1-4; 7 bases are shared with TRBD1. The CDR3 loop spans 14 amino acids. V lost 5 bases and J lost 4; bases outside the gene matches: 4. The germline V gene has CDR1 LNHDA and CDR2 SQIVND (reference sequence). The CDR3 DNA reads TGTGCCAGTAGTCCGGACAGGAGTAATGAAAAACTGTTTTTT. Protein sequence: CASSPDRSNEKLFF.

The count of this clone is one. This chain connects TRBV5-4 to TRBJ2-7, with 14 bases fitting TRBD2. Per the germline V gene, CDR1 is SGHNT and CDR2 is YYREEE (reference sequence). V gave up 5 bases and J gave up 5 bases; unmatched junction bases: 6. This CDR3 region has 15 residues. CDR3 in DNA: TGTGCCAGCAGTCCCGGGACTAGCGGGAGCAACGAGCAGTACTTC. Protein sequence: CASSPGTSGSNEQYF.

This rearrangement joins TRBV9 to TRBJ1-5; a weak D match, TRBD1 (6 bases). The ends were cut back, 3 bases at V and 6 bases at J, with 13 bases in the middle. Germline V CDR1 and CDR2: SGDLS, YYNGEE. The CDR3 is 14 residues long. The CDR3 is CASSAGAGTQPQHF. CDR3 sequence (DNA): TGTGCCAGCAGCGCAGGGGCCGGGACTCAGCCCCAGCATTTT. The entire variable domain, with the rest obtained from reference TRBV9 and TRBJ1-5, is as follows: DSGVTQTPKHLITATGQRVTLRCSPRSGDLSVYWYQQSLDQGLQFLIQYYNGEERAKGNILERFSAQQFPDLHSELNLSSLELGDSALYFCASSAGAGTQPQHFGDGTRLSIL.

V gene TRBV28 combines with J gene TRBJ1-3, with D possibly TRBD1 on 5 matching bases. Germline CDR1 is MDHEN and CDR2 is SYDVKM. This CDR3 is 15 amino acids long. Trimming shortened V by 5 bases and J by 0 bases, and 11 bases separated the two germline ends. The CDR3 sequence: CASSPGGFSGNTIYF. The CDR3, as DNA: TGTGCCAGCAGTCCCGGGGGGTTCTCTGGAAACACCATATATTTT.

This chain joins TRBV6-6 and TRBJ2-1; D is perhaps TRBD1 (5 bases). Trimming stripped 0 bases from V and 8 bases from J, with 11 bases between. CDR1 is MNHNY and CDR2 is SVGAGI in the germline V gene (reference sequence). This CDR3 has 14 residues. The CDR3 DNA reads TGTGCCAGCAGTTACTCGAACCCAGGGTATGAGCAGTTCTTC. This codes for CASSYSNPGYEQFF.

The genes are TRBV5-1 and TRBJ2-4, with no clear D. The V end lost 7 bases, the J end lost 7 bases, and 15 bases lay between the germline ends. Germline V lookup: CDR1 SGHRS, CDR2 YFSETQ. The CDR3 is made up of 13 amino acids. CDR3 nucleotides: TGCGCCAGCCGGAGAATTATAGAGAACATTCAGTACTTC. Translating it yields CASRRIIENIQYF.